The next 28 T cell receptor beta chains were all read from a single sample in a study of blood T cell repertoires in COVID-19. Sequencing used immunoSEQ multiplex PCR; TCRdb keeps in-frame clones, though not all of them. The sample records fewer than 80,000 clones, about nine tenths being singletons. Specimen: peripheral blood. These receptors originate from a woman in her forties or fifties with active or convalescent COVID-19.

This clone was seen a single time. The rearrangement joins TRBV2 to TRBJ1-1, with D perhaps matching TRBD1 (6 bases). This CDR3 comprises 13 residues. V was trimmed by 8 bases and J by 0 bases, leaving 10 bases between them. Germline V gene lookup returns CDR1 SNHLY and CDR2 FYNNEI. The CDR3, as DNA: TGTGCCAGCCTTCGACAGGTGAACACTGAAGCTTTCTTT. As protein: CASLRQVNTEAFF.

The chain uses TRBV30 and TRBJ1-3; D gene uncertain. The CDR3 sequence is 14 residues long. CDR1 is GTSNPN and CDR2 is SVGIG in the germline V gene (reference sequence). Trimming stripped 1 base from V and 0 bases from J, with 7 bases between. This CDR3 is CAWSGGTSGNTIYF. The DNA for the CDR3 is TGTGCCTGGAGTGGAGGAACCTCTGGAAACACCATATATTTT. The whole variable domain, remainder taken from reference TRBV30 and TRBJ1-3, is SQTIHQWPATLVQPVGSPLSLECTVEGTSNPNLYWYRQAAGRGLQLLFYSVGIGQISSEVPQNLSASRPQDRQFILSSKKLLLSDSGFYLCAWSGGTSGNTIYFGEGSWLTVV.

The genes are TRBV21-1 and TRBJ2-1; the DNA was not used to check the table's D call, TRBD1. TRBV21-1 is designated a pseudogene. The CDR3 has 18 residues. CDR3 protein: CASSKARVWDRRINEQFF. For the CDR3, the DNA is TGTGCCAGCAGCAAAGCGCGGGTCTGGGACAGGCGGATCAATGAGCAGTTCTTC.

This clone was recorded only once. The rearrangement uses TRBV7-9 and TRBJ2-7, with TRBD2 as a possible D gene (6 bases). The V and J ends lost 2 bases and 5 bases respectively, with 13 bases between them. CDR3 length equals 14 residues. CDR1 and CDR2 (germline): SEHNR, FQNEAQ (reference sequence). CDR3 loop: CASSLTGGSNEQYF. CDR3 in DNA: TGTGCCAGCAGCTTAACCGGAGGGAGTAACGAGCAGTACTTC.

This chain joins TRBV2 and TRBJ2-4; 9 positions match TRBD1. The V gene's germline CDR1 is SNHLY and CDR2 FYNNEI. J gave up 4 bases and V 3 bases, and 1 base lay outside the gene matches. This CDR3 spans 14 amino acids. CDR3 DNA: TGTGCCAGCAGTGAGGGACAGGGTAAAAACATTCAGTACTTC. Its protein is CASSEGQGKNIQYF.

The CDR3 region has the DNA TGTGCCAGCTCCGGACAGGGCTACGATGGCTACACCTTC. Residues: CASSGQGYDGYTF. This rearrangement joins TRBV2 to TRBJ1-2; 8 nucleotides agree with TRBD1. CDR3 length equals 13 residues. Germline V gene data show CDR1 as SNHLY and CDR2 as FYNNEI. V lost 8 bases and J lost 6; bases outside the gene matches: 8.

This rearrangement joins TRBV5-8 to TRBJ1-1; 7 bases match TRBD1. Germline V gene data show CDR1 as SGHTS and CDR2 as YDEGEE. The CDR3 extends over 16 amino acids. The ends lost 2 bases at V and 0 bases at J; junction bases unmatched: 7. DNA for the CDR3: TGTGCCAGCAGCTTCCTAGGACAGGTCATGAACACTGAAGCTTTCTTT. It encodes CASSFLGQVMNTEAFF.

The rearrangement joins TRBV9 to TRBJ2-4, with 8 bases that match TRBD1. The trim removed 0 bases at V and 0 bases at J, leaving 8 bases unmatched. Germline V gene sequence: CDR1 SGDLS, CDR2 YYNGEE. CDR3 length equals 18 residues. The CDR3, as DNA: TGTGCCAGCAGCGTAGGCCCAGACAGGGGATTAGCCAAAAACATTCAGTACTTC. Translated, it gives CASSVGPDRGLAKNIQYF.

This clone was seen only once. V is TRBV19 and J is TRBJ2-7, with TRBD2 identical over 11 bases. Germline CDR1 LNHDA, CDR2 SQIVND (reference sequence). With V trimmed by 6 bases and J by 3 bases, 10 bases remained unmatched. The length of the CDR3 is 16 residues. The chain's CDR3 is CASRRTSGPRGYEQYF. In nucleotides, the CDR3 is TGTGCCAGTAGAAGGACTAGCGGGCCCCGGGGCTACGAGCAGTACTTC.

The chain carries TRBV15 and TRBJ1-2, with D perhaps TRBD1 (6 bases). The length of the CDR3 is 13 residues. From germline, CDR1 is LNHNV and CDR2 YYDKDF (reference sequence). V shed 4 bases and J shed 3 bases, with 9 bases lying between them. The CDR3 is CATSTGQYYGYTF. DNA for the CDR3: TGTGCCACCAGCACGGGACAATACTATGGCTACACCTTC.

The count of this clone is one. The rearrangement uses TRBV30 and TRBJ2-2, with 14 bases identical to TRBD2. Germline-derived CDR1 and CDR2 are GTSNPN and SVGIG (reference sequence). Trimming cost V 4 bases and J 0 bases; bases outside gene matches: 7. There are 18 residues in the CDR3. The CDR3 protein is CAWNGGLAGVANTGELFF. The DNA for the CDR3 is TGTGCCTGGAACGGGGGACTAGCGGGAGTCGCGAACACCGGGGAGCTGTTTTTT.

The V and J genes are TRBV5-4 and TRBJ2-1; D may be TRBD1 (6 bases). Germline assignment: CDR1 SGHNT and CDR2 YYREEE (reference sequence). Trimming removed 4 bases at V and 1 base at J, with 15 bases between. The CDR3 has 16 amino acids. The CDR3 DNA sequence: TGTGCCAGCAGCGTCACAGGGTTGGGGTCCTACAATGAGCAGTTCTTC. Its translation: CASSVTGLGSYNEQFF.

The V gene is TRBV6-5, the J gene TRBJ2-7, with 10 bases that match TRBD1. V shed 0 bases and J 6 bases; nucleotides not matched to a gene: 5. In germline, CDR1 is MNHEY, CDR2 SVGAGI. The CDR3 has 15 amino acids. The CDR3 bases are TGTGCCAGCAGTTACTCCGGGACAGGGGTTAGCGAGCAGTACTTC. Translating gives CASSYSGTGVSEQYF.

As DNA, the CDR3 is TGTGCCAGTAGTATTCAGGGGGCGGTCGAGACCCAGTACTTC. As protein: CASSIQGAVETQYF. The rearrangement links TRBV19 to TRBJ2-5; 8 bases fit TRBD1. The CDR3 spans 14 residues. V trimming: 3 bases; J trimming: 5 bases; junction bases outside the gene matches: 5. CDR1 and CDR2 from the germline V gene are LNHDA and SQIVND (reference sequence). The full variable domain, its missing parts supplied by reference TRBV19 and TRBJ2-5, is DGGITQSPKYLFRKEGQNVTLSCEQNLNHDAMYWYRQDPGQGLRLIYYSQIVNDFQKGDIAEGYSVSREKKESFPLTVTSAQKNPTAFYLCASSIQGAVETQYFGPGTRLLVL.

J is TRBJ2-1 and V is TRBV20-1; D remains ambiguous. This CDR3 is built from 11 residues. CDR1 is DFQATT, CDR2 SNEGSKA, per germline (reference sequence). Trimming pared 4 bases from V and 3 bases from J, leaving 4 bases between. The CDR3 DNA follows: TGCAGTGCTACCGGCTACAATGAGCAGTTCTTC. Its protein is CSATGYNEQFF.

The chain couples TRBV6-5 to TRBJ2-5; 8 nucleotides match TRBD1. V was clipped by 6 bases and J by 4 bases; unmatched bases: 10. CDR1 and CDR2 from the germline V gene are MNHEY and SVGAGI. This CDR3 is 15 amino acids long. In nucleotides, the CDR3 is TGTGCCAGCAGGACCGACAGGGGCGCGGGAGAGACCCAGTACTTC. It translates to CASRTDRGAGETQYF.

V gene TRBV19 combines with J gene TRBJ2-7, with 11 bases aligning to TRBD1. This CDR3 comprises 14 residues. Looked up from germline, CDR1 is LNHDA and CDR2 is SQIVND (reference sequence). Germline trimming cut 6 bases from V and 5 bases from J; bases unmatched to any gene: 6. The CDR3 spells CASSLRDRGDEQYF. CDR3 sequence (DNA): TGTGCCAGTAGCCTCCGGGACAGGGGGGACGAGCAGTACTTC. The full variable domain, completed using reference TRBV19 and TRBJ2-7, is DGGITQSPKYLFRKEGQNVTLSCEQNLNHDAMYWYRQDPGQGLRLIYYSQIVNDFQKGDIAEGYSVSREKKESFPLTVTSAQKNPTAFYLCASSLRDRGDEQYFGPGTRLTVT.

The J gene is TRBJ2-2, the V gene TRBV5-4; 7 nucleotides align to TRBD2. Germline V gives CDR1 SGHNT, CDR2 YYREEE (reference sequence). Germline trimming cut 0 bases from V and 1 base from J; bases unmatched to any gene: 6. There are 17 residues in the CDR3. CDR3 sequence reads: CASSLALASGNTGELFF. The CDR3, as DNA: TGTGCCAGCAGCTTGGCCTTGGCTAGCGGGAACACCGGGGAGCTGTTTTTT.

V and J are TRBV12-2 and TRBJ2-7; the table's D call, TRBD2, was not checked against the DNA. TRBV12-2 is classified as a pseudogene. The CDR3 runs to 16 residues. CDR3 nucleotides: TGTGCAAGTCGCTTAGCGGGGCCGGGAGTTAACTACGAGCAGTACTTC. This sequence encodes CASRLAGPGVNYEQYF.

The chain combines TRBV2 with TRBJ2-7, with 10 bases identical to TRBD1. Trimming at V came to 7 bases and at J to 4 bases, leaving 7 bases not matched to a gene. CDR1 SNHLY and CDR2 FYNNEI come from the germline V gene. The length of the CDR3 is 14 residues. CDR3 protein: CASKTGQGPYEQYF. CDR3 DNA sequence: TGTGCCAGCAAGACGGGACAGGGGCCTTACGAGCAGTACTTC. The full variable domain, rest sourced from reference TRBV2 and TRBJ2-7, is EPEVTQTPSHQVTQMGQEVILRCVPISNHLYFYWYRQILGQKVEFLVSFYNNEISEKSEIFDDQFSVERPDGSNFTLKIRSTKLEDSAMYFCASKTGQGPYEQYFGPGTRLTVT.

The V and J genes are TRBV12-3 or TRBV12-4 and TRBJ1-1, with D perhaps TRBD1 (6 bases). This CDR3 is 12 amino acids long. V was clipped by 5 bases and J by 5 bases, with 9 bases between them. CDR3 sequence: CASSTQGTEAFF. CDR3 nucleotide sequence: TGTGCCAGCAGTACACAGGGAACTGAAGCTTTCTTT.

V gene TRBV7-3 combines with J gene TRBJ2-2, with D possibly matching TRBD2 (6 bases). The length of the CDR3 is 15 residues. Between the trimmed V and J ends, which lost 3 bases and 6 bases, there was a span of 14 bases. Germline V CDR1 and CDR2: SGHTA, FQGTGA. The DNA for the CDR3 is TGTGCCAGCAGCTTCGCACCCCTAGCGCCCGGGGAGCTGTTTTTT. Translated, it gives CASSFAPLAPGELFF.

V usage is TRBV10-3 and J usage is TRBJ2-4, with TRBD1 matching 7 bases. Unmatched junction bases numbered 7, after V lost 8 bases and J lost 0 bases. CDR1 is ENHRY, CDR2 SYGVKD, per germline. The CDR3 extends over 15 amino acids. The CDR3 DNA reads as TGTGCCATCGGAGAGACAGGGCTAGCCAAAAACATTCAGTACTTC. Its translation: CAIGETGLAKNIQYF.

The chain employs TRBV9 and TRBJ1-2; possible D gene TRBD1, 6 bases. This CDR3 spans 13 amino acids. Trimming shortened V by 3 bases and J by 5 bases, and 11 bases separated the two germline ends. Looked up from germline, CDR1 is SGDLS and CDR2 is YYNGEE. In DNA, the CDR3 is TGTGCCAGCAGCGCAACAGGGACATATGGCTACACCTTC. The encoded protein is CASSATGTYGYTF.

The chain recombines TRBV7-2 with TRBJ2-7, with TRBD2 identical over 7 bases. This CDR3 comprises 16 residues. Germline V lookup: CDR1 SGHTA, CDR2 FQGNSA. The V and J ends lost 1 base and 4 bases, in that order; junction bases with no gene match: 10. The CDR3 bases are TGTGCCAGCAGCTTAGGGTGGAGCGGGGTTCCTTACGAGCAGTACTTC. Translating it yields CASSLGWSGVPYEQYF.

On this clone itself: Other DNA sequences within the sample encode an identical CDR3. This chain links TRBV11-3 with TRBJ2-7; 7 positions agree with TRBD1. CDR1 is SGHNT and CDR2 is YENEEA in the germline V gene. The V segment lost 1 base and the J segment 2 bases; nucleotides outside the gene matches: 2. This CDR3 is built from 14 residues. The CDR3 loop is CASSLGQGAYEQYF. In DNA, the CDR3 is TGTGCCAGCAGCTTAGGTCAGGGGGCCTACGAGCAGTACTTC.

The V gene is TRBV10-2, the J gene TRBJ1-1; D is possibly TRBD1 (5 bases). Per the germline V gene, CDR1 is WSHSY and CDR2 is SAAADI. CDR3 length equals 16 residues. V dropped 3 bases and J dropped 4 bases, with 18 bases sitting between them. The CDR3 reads CASSDPAGVSVTEAFF. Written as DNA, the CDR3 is TGCGCCAGCAGTGATCCTGCGGGGGTATCGGTCACTGAAGCTTTCTTT.

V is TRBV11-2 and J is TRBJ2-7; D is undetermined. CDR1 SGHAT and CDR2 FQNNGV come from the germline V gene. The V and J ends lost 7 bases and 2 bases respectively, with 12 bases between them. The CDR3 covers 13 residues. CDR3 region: CASTKSSAYEQYF. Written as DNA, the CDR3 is TGTGCCAGCACCAAATCGAGTGCCTACGAGCAGTACTTC.